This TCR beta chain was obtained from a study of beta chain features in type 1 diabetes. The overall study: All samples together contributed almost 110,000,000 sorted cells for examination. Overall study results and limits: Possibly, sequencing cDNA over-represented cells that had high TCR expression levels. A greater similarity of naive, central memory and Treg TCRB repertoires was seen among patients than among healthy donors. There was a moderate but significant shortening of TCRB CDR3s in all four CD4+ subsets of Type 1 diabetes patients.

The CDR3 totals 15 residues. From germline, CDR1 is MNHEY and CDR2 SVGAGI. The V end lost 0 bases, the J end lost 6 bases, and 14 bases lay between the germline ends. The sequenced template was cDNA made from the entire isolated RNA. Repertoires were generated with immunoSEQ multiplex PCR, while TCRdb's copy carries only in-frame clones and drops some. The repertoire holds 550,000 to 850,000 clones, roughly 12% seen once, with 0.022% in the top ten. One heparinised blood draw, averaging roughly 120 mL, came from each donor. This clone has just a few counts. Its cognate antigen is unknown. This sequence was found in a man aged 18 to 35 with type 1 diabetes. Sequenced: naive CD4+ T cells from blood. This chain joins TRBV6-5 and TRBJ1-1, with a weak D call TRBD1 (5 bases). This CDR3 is CASSYSTVGEAEAFF. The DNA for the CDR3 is TGTGCCAGCAGTTACTCGACAGTAGGGGAGGCTGAAGCTTTCTTT.